The entry that follows covers one T cell receptor (beta chain) sequence. This sample was taken from a study of blood T cell repertoires in COVID-19. Study-wide context: The cDNA or gDNA used as material had been derived from T cells, B-cell-depleted T cells, or PBMCs.

In the study's own analysis: By means of reference gene primer amplification, nucleated cell counts were estimated. Profiling relied on immunoSEQ multiplex PCR, and the TCRdb table lists in-frame clones only, not all of them. The V and J calls and clone size were taken over from that table, and D and trimming were inferred from the DNA. The sample includes around 350,000 clones, 70% to 90% of them seen just once. The origin of this receptor is a human donor in a cohort sampled during active COVID-19. The sample taken for sequencing was peripheral blood.

The CDR3 sequence: CASSPLTSGNNEQFF. The CDR3 DNA sequence: TGTGCCAGCAGCCCTCTGACTAGCGGGAATAATGAGCAGTTCTTC. V usage is TRBV21-1 and J usage is TRBJ2-1; the DNA was not compared with TRBD2, the D call given in the table. TRBV21-1 is a known pseudogene. The CDR3 is made up of 15 amino acids.